The rows below give T cell receptor beta chains drawn from one sample of a study of T cells in localized non-small cell lung cancer. Generated by immunoSEQ multiplex PCR, the TCRdb table keeps only in-frame clones and is missing some. The sample contains some 71,000 clones, 84% of which appear only once. The sequencing used peripheral blood, collected before any cancer treatment. All receptors derive from an older female donor with stage I lung adenocarcinoma. CDR3s include the opening cysteine and the closing phenylalanine or tryptophan. The D gene is left open where the match is weak.

CDR3	V	D
CASSLGDTGNTEAFF	TRBV5-4	NA
CASSRTDTEAFF	TRBV7-9	NA
CASSLTNRGHGNEQFF	TRBV9	TRBD1
CASSIGASPPYSREQFF	TRBV19	NA
CASSSGSSSTDTQYF	TRBV7-9	NA
CASTPGTGAGHTQYF	TRBV2	NA
CASSELASGSSYNEQFF	TRBV6-1	TRBD2
CASSDRAGADTQYF	TRBV7-2	TRBD2
CASSSESTQYF	TRBV11-2	NA
CSVAPVTYEQYF	TRBV29-1	NA
CASSEESSSGNTIYF	TRBV6-1	NA
CASSLLSRNSYNEQFF	TRBV5-4	NA
CASSKEGGIMMRGYTF	TRBV7-9	NA
CASSVAGLPYNEQFF	TRBV9	TRBD2
CASSQGALSGNTIYF	TRBV6-1	TRBD1
CASSLGGLAGGLGEQYF	TRBV5-4	TRBD2